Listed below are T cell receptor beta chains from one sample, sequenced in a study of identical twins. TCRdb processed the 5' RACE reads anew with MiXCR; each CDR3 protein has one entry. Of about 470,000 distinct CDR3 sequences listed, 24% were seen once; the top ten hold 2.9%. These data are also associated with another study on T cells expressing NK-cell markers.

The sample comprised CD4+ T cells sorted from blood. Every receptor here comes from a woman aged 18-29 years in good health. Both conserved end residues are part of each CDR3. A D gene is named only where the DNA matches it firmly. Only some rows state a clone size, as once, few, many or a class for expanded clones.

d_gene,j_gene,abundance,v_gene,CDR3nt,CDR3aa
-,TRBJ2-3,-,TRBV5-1,TGCGCCAGCAGTTGGGGGGAAAGCACAGATACGCAGTATTTT,CASSWGESTDTQYF
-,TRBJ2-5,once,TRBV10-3,TGTGCCATCAGTGAGACGACCGAGACCCAGTACTTC,CAISETTETQYF
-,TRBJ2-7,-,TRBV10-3,TGTGCCATCAGGGGCCAGGACCCATCCTACGAGCAGTACTTC,CAIRGQDPSYEQYF
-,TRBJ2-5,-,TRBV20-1,TGCAGTGCTAGTCAGGGGGGCGTCCAAGAGACCCAGTACTTC,CSASQGGVQETQYF
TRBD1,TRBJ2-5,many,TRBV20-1,TGCAGTGCCCTGGGACAGGGGAAAGAGACCCAGTACTTC,CSALGQGKETQYF
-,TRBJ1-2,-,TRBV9,TGTGCCAGCAGCGTAAGGGCCCTTGGGGGCTACACCTTC,CASSVRALGGYTF
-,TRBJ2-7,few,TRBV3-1,TGTGCCAGCAGCCAAGGCAGGGGCGAGCAGTACTTC,CASSQGRGEQYF
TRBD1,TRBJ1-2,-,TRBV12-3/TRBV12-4,TGTGCCAGCAGTTTAGAACGGGACAGGGGAAACTATGGCTACACCTTC,CASSLERDRGNYGYTF
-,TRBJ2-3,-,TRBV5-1,TGCGCCAGCAGTCAACAGGGTCGGGACACAGATACGCAGTATTTT,CASSQQGRDTDTQYF
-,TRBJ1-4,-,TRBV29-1,TGCAGCGTTGGCCGGGTGGGGACTAATGAAAAACTGTTTTTT,CSVGRVGTNEKLFF
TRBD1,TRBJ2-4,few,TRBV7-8,TGTGCCAGCACCCGGGACAGGGCGCCTGGGCTAGCCAAAAACATTCAGTACTTC,CASTRDRAPGLAKNIQYF
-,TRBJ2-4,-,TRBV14,TGTGCCAGCAGCCCGAGTGGTAAAGCCAAAAACATTCAGTACTTC,CASSPSGKAKNIQYF
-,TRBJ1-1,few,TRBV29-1,TGCAGCGTCCTTGTTTGGACGAACACTGAAGCTTTCTTT,CSVLVWTNTEAFF
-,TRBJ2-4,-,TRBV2,TGTGCCAGCACTGTGCTGGTACACATTCAGTACTTC,CASTVLVHIQYF
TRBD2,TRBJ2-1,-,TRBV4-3,TGCGCCAGCAGCCAACCCCGGACTAGCGGGAGGGCCAGGGAGTTCTTC,CASSQPRTSGRAREFF
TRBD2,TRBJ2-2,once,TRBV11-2,TGTGCCAGCAGCCGCCGGACTAGTCGGACCGGGGAGCTGTTTTTT,CASSRRTSRTGELFF
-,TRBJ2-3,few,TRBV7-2,TGTGCCAGCAGCCACAATCGAGATACGCAGTATTTT,CASSHNRDTQYF
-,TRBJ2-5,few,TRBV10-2,TGCGCCAGCAATACTCTGGGCGGGATAGAGACCCAGTACTTC,CASNTLGGIETQYF
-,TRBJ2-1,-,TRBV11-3,TGTGCCAGCAGCTTTAGGGGGGGCTCCTACAATGAGCAGTTCTTC,CASSFRGGSYNEQFF
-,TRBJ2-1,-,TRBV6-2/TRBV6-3,TGTGCCAGCGGCGACCGAAGTTACAATGAGCAGTTCTTC,CASGDRSYNEQFF
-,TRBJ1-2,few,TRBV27,TGTGCCAGCAGTTATTTGGCGGGGGGCGAATTGGACTACACCTTC,CASSYLAGGELDYTF
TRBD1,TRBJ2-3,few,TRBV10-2,TGCGCCAGCACCCTCGACAGGGCGGGCACAGATACGCAGTATTTT,CASTLDRAGTDTQYF
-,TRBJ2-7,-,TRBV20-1,TGCAGTGCCCCCACGATTGGGAAAAGGGCCTACGAGCAGTACTTC,CSAPTIGKRAYEQYF
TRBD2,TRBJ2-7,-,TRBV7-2,TGTGCCAGCAGGCGACTTTCTAGCGGGTCATACTACGAGCAGTACTTC,CASRRLSSGSYYEQYF
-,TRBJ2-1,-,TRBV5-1,TGCGCCAGCAGCCAACCGGGCGGTTGGAATGAGCAGTTCTTC,CASSQPGGWNEQFF
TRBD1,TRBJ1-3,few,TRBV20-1,TGCAGTGCTCCATTGACAGGGCGATTCGGAAACACCATATATTTT,CSAPLTGRFGNTIYF
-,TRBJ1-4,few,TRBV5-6,TGTGCCAGCAGCTCCTTTGTGGGCCCTGCAACTAATGAAAAACTGTTTTTT,CASSSFVGPATNEKLFF
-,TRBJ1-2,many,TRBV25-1,TGTGCCAGCAGTGAGAGGGTTGCGAACTATGGCTACACCTTC,CASSERVANYGYTF
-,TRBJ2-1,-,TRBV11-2,TGTGCCAGCAGCTTAGGGGGGGCCTATGAGCAGTTCTTC,CASSLGGAYEQFF
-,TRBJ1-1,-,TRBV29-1,TGCAGCGTTGGGCGGGAACCCATGAACACTGAAGCTTTCTTT,CSVGREPMNTEAFF
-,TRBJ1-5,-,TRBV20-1,TGCAGTGCTAGGGGGCTTAGCAATCAGCCCCAGCATTTT,CSARGLSNQPQHF
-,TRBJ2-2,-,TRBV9,TGTGCCAGCTCCCCAGCCCCTACCGGGGAGCTGTTTTTT,CASSPAPTGELFF